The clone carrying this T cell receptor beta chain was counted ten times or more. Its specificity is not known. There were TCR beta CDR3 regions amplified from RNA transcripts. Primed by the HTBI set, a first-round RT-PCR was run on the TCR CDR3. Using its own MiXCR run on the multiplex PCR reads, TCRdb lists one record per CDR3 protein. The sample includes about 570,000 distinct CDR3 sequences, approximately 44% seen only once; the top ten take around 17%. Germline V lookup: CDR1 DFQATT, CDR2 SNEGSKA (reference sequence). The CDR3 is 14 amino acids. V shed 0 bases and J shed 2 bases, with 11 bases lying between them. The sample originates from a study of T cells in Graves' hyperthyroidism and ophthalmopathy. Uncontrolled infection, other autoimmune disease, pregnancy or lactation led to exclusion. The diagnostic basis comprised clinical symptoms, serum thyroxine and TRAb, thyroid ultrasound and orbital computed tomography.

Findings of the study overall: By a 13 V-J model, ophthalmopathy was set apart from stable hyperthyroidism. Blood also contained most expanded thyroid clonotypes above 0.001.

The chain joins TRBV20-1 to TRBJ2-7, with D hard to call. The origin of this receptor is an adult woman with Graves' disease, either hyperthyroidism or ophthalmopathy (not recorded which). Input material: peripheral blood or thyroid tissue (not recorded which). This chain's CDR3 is CSARDWVGTYEQYF. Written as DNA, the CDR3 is TGCAGTGCTAGAGATTGGGTTGGGACCTACGAGCAGTACTTC.